This entry describes one T cell receptor (beta chain). The data derive from a study of blood T cell repertoires in COVID-19. Study-wide context: Sources were T cells, B-cell-depleted T cells, or PBMCs; the material itself was cDNA or gDNA.

With 1 base removed from V and 5 bases from J, the gap between germline ends came to 14 bases. Germline CDR1 reads SGHTA; CDR2 reads FQGNSA. The CDR3 runs 15 residues. Libraries were prepared by immunoSEQ multiplex PCR; TCRdb keeps only in-frame clonotypes and omits some of them. The sample shows about 40,000 clones, roughly 84% of them seen only once. The TCR sequence derives from a woman in her 70s with acute or convalescent COVID-19. The rearrangement joins TRBV7-2 to TRBJ1-1; D perhaps matches TRBD1 (5 bases). The sample consisted of peripheral blood. The CDR3, as DNA: TGTGCCAGCAGCTTAGTCCCGGGGGGTACGACTGAAGCTTTCTTT. Its protein is CASSLVPGGTTEAFF.